Shown below are 14 T cell receptor beta chains from a single sample sequenced in a study of T cells after yellow fever vaccination (dated by TCRdb to between 2017 and 2020). Explained via the paper, the treatment or condition label denotes: live attenuated yellow fever vaccine strain. Library generation was performed with 5' RACE. The reads were generated on an Illumina NovaSeq 6000. TCRdb trimmed public reads at Q25 via fastp, called clones via MiXCR and kept in-frame beta chains. Rows with a matching CDR3 protein are joined into one entry that keeps the most common DNA and genes. The sample includes about 330,000 distinct CDR3 sequences, with roughly 3.9% observed a single time. The biggest ten clones account for 20% to 25% of the sample. Material: PBMCs, obtained 5 days after the yellow fever booster vaccination. Receptors were obtained from a man younger than 30 who received the YFV17D yellow fever vaccine.

This clonotype has more than one count but fewer than ten. The V gene is TRBV4-3, the J gene TRBJ1-6; a possible D gene is TRBD1 (6 bases). The CDR3 contains 16 residues. Germline CDR1 LGHNA, CDR2 YSLEER. With 0 bases removed from V and 7 bases from J, the gap between germline ends came to 13 bases. CDR3 protein: CASSQERQGRNSPLHF. The CDR3 nucleotides read TGCGCCAGCAGCCAAGAAAGGCAGGGGAGGAATTCACCCCTCCACTTT.

Note on this clonotype: A much larger clone differs from this one at a single base, so this may be a read error. The genes are TRBV28 and TRBJ1-2; 7 nucleotides agree with TRBD1. This CDR3 contains 17 residues. In germline, CDR1 is MDHEN, CDR2 SYDVKM. The trim removed 5 bases at V and 5 bases at J, leaving 17 bases unmatched. The CDR3 DNA reads as TGTGCCAGCAGTCCCGAAGGGGCCGGGACAGCAATTTATGGCTACACCTTC. Encoded protein: CASSPEGAGTAIYGYTF.

This clonotype has a count of ten or more. J is TRBJ1-2 and V is TRBV5-5; D call uncertain. This CDR3 comprises 16 residues. The germline V gene encodes CDR1 SGHKS and CDR2 YYEKEE (reference sequence). Trimming shortened V by 1 base and J by 4 bases, and 17 bases separated the two germline ends. The CDR3 sequence is CASSLSPGRNIYGYTF. The CDR3 region has the DNA TGTGCCAGCAGCTTGTCGCCCGGGCGGAATATCTATGGCTACACCTTC.

This sequence joins TRBV10-3 and TRBJ2-3; D uncertain. CDR1 and CDR2 (germline): ENHRY, SYGVKD. Deletions cut 4 bases from V and 2 bases from J, with 7 bases between. The CDR3 sequence is 13 residues long. The CDR3 sequence is CAISAAHTDTQYF. The CDR3 region has the DNA TGTGCCATCAGTGCGGCACACACAGATACGCAGTATTTT.

This clonotype was observed a handful of times. V and J are TRBV20-1 and TRBJ1-2, with D unclear. Trimming removed 6 bases at V and 4 bases at J, with 12 bases between. This CDR3 is 12 amino acids long. Per the germline V gene, CDR1 is DFQATT and CDR2 is SNEGSKA (reference sequence). The DNA for the CDR3 is TGCAGTGCGCTAAAATTGGCCTATGGCTACACCTTC. The encoded protein is CSALKLAYGYTF.

This clonotype was seen a handful of times. The chain joins TRBV20-1 to TRBJ2-7; a weak D match, TRBD1 (5 bases). Germline V gene data show CDR1 as DFQATT and CDR2 as SNEGSKA (reference sequence). The CDR3 spans 12 residues. V was shortened by 2 bases and J by 7 bases, with 12 bases between the two germline ends. Written as DNA, the CDR3 is TGCAGTGCTAGAAGACAGTCGGTGGAGCAGTACTTC. Translating gives CSARRQSVEQYF.

This clonotype occurred many times. The genes are TRBV10-3 and TRBJ2-2; the match to TRBD1 covers 9 bases. V was clipped by 4 bases and J by 4 bases; unmatched bases: 1. The CDR3 covers 14 residues. The germline V gene encodes CDR1 ENHRY and CDR2 SYGVKD. DNA for the CDR3: TGTGCCATCAGTGGACAGGGGGTCACCGGGGAGCTGTTTTTT. Its translation is CAISGQGVTGELFF.

Here the CDR3 reads CASSDWGRNQPQHF. CDR3 coding DNA: TGTGCCAGCAGCGATTGGGGACGCAATCAGCCCCAGCATTTT. The V call is TRBV7-2, the J call TRBJ1-5; a weak D match, TRBD1 (5 bases). The CDR3 runs 14 residues. Germline V lookup: CDR1 SGHTA, CDR2 FQGNSA. V was trimmed by 5 bases and J by 2 bases, leaving 10 bases between them.

This clonotype was seen repeatedly, ten times or more. The rearrangement joins TRBV20-1 to TRBJ2-1; perhaps TRBD2 as D (6 bases). Germline CDR1 and CDR2: DFQATT and SNEGSKA (reference sequence). Trimming took 2 bases from V and 0 from J, leaving 11 bases between them. This CDR3 contains 15 residues. CDR3 in amino acids: CSARFGTGSYNEQFF. The CDR3, as DNA: TGCAGTGCTAGATTCGGGACTGGCTCCTACAATGAGCAGTTCTTC.

V and J are TRBV28 and TRBJ1-4, with 8 bases identical to TRBD1. The germline CDR1 and CDR2 sequences are MDHEN and SYDVKM. There are 16 residues in the CDR3. V lost 6 bases, J lost 0 bases, and 6 bases stayed unmatched. The CDR3 region is CASRSPGGSTNEKLFF. DNA for the CDR3: TGTGCCAGCAGGTCCCCAGGGGGCTCAACTAATGAAAAACTGTTTTTT. Combining the CDR3 with reference TRBV28 and TRBJ1-4 gives the whole variable domain DVKVTQSSRYLVKRTGEKVFLECVQDMDHENMFWYRQDPGLGLRLIYFSYDVKMKEKGDIPEGYSVSREKKERFSLILESASTNQTSMYLCASRSPGGSTNEKLFFGSGTQLSVL.

This clonotype was counted ten times or more. This chain connects TRBV5-1 to TRBJ1-1; D not certain. Trimming shortened V by 0 bases and J by 6 bases, and 9 bases separated the two germline ends. Germline CDR1 and CDR2: SGHRS and YFSETQ. This CDR3 contains 13 residues. The CDR3 spells CASSLAGFAEAFF. The CDR3 DNA follows: TGCGCCAGCAGCTTGGCGGGTTTCGCTGAAGCTTTCTTT.

V usage is TRBV20-1 and J usage is TRBJ2-5; no reliable D call. The CDR3 contains 12 residues. V lost 0 bases, J lost 4 bases, and 6 bases lay in between. Germline loops: CDR1 DFQATT, CDR2 SNEGSKA (reference sequence). The DNA for the CDR3 is TGCAGTGCTAGAGATTTTGCAGAGACCCAGTACTTC. It encodes CSARDFAETQYF.

Ten or more counts support this clonotype. This chain joins TRBV2 and TRBJ1-1; tentatively, D is TRBD1 (6 bases). Germline CDR1 and CDR2: SNHLY and FYNNEI. Trimming cost V 1 base and J 4 bases, with 7 bases left between them. CDR3 length: 13 amino acids. This CDR3 is CASSEEGGTEAFF. Here the CDR3 DNA reads TGTGCCAGCAGTGAAGAAGGGGGCACTGAAGCTTTCTTT.

This clonotype occurred many times. The chain links TRBV5-1 to TRBJ1-1, with a tentative D call TRBD1 (6 bases). The CDR3 sequence is 17 residues long. CDR1 and CDR2 (germline): SGHRS, YFSETQ. V was shortened by 4 bases and J by 4 bases, with 23 bases between the two germline ends. CDR3 region: CASSPLSGHNLGTEAFF. Written as DNA, the CDR3 is TGCGCCAGCAGCCCTCTATCGGGACATAACTTGGGCACTGAAGCTTTCTTT.